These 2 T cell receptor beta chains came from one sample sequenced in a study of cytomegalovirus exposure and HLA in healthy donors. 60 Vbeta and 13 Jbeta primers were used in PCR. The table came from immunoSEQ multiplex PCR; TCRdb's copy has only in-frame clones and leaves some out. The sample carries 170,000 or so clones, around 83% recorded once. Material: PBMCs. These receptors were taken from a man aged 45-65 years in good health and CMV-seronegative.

CDR3 sequence reads: CASSREDRGLSNEKLFF. CDR3 in DNA: TGCGCCAGCAGCCGAGAAGACAGGGGGTTATCTAATGAAAAACTGTTTTTT. This chain links TRBV4-1 with TRBJ1-4; 9 positions agree with TRBD1. The junction had 9 bases not matched to a gene; V was cut back by 4 bases and J by 3 bases. This CDR3 is built from 17 residues. CDR1 is MGHRA and CDR2 is YSYEKL in the germline V gene.

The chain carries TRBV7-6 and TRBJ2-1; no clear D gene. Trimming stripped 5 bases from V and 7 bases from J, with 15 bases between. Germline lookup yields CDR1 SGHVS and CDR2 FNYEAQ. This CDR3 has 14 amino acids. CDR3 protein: CASSPSPLANEQFF. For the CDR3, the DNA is TGTGCCAGCAGCCCGAGTCCGTTAGCAAATGAGCAGTTCTTC.